One TCR beta chain is described in this entry. Its antigen is unknown. The entry originates in a study of siplizumab effects on memory and regulatory T cells. Study results and limitations: Suppressive activity of Tregs proliferating in siplizumab cultures remained unconfirmed.

CDR1 and CDR2 (germline): SGHRS, YFSETQ. The V segment lost 1 base and the J segment 6 bases; nucleotides outside the gene matches: 8. CDR3 length: 16 amino acids. TCR templates, 75,000 to 100,000 per sample, were assayed. Measured with immunoSEQ multiplex PCR; TCRdb has only the in-frame clones, and not every one. Of 85,000 to 130,000 clones in the sample, roughly 94% were seen once. The receptor comes from a human donor in good health. Sequencing input: Tregs sorted from blood. This chain links TRBV5-1 with TRBJ1-4; 8 bases agree with TRBD1. CDR3 DNA: TGCGCCAGCAGCTTGAGGTCCAGGGGGCGTGATGAAAAACTGTTTTTT. Translated: CASSLRSRGRDEKLFF.